This is a list of T cell receptor beta chains from one sample in a study of shared clonotypes between healthy human individuals. The data were produced by immunoSEQ multiplex PCR, yet TCRdb's version contains in-frame clones alone and is incomplete. The profile shows a few million clones, around nine tenths of them singletons. Source material: naive CD4+ T cells sorted from blood. These receptors were taken from a man aged 18 to 29 in good health. CDR3s include the opening cysteine and the closing phenylalanine or tryptophan. The D gene is left open where the match is weak.

j_gene: TRBJ1-4; v_gene: TRBV29-1; d_gene: .; CDR3aa: CSVERSGKLFF
j_gene: TRBJ1-6; v_gene: TRBV5-8; d_gene: TRBD1; CDR3aa: CASSRQGTINSPLHF
j_gene: TRBJ2-2; v_gene: TRBV7-9; d_gene: TRBD2; CDR3aa: CASSPLGSGRTGELFF
j_gene: TRBJ2-1; v_gene: TRBV7-2; d_gene: TRBD2; CDR3aa: CASSLASGLSSYNEQFF
j_gene: TRBJ2-4; v_gene: TRBV2; d_gene: TRBD1; CDR3aa: CASSSGAGGNIQYF
j_gene: TRBJ1-5; v_gene: TRBV27; d_gene: TRBD1; CDR3aa: CASSPWTGNQPQHF
j_gene: TRBJ2-3; v_gene: TRBV7-9; d_gene: .; CDR3aa: CASSSSDTQYF
j_gene: TRBJ1-6; v_gene: TRBV10-1; d_gene: .; CDR3aa: CASSHAGKGGSPLHF
j_gene: TRBJ1-5; v_gene: TRBV6-1; d_gene: TRBD1; CDR3aa: CASLKWTGGEPQHF
j_gene: TRBJ2-7; v_gene: TRBV6-6; d_gene: TRBD2; CDR3aa: CASTLTSGRYEQYF
j_gene: TRBJ1-1; v_gene: TRBV18; d_gene: .; CDR3aa: CASSPPPEGREAFF
j_gene: TRBJ1-1; v_gene: TRBV6-5; d_gene: .; CDR3aa: CASSYGQRGTEAFF
j_gene: TRBJ2-7; v_gene: TRBV6-4; d_gene: TRBD1; CDR3aa: CASSDPYRDRVHEQYF
j_gene: TRBJ1-1; v_gene: TRBV27; d_gene: TRBD1; CDR3aa: CASSQTGGVTNTEAFF
j_gene: TRBJ2-7; v_gene: TRBV5-1; d_gene: .; CDR3aa: CASSLDWFSYEQYF
j_gene: TRBJ2-1; v_gene: TRBV27; d_gene: TRBD1; CDR3aa: CASSRTGTGYNEQFF
j_gene: TRBJ1-2; v_gene: TRBV7-3; d_gene: TRBD1; CDR3aa: CASSLTPEGQGYGYTF
j_gene: TRBJ1-6; v_gene: TRBV6-1; d_gene: .; CDR3aa: CASMKRGDSPLHF
j_gene: TRBJ2-6; v_gene: TRBV11-3; d_gene: .; CDR3aa: CASRGPGANVLTF
j_gene: TRBJ2-7; v_gene: TRBV7-9; d_gene: TRBD2; CDR3aa: CASSSHSGRQYEQYF
j_gene: TRBJ2-6; v_gene: TRBV28; d_gene: TRBD1; CDR3aa: CASRDRASGANVLTF
j_gene: TRBJ1-2; v_gene: TRBV9; d_gene: .; CDR3aa: CASSVEGRGNYGYTF
j_gene: TRBJ1-4; v_gene: TRBV5-4; d_gene: .; CDR3aa: CASSLGGVGEKLFF
j_gene: TRBJ1-2; v_gene: TRBV27; d_gene: TRBD1; CDR3aa: CASSISRTGGIYGYTF
j_gene: TRBJ1-5; v_gene: TRBV29-1; d_gene: TRBD1; CDR3aa: CSVGIGQGAGGNQPQHF
j_gene: TRBJ2-2; v_gene: TRBV6-6; d_gene: TRBD2; CDR3aa: CASTDSGRAGGELFF
j_gene: TRBJ2-2; v_gene: TRBV6-6; d_gene: .; CDR3aa: CASSYSQNTGELFF
j_gene: TRBJ2-5; v_gene: TRBV21-1; d_gene: .; CDR3aa: CASSKDGPIAGGPQETQYF
j_gene: TRBJ2-7; v_gene: TRBV7-9; d_gene: .; CDR3aa: CASSATWGAGYEQYF
j_gene: TRBJ1-6; v_gene: TRBV7-9; d_gene: TRBD1; CDR3aa: CASSFGQDNSPLHF
j_gene: TRBJ2-7; v_gene: TRBV5-1; d_gene: .; CDR3aa: CASSEPASEQYF
j_gene: TRBJ1-6; v_gene: TRBV19; d_gene: .; CDR3aa: CASSPQSAYNSPLHF
j_gene: TRBJ2-7; v_gene: TRBV4-1; d_gene: .; CDR3aa: CASSQEGAYEQYF
j_gene: TRBJ2-1; v_gene: TRBV4-1; d_gene: .; CDR3aa: CASSQAGTPKTLSYNEQFF
j_gene: TRBJ2-3; v_gene: TRBV4-2; d_gene: .; CDR3aa: CASSQEGGPDTQYF
j_gene: TRBJ2-1; v_gene: TRBV21-1; d_gene: .; CDR3aa: CASSRDRDYNEQFF
j_gene: TRBJ2-3; v_gene: TRBV4-1; d_gene: .; CDR3aa: CASSLATGLADTQYF
j_gene: TRBJ2-2; v_gene: TRBV15; d_gene: TRBD2; CDR3aa: CATSIGGSNTGELFF
j_gene: TRBJ1-2; v_gene: TRBV7-5; d_gene: .; CDR3aa: CARSFGENYGYTF
j_gene: TRBJ1-1; v_gene: TRBV5-1; d_gene: .; CDR3aa: CASSLFGTMNTEAFF
j_gene: TRBJ2-3; v_gene: TRBV6-5; d_gene: .; CDR3aa: CASSTTITDTQYF
j_gene: TRBJ1-1; v_gene: TRBV7-2; d_gene: .; CDR3aa: CAGRKQVNTEAFF
j_gene: TRBJ2-7; v_gene: TRBV6-5; d_gene: TRBD2; CDR3aa: CASSYSILAGAYEQYF
j_gene: TRBJ1-3; v_gene: TRBV6-1; d_gene: .; CDR3aa: CASSEPTSGNTIYF
j_gene: TRBJ2-2; v_gene: TRBV6-5; d_gene: TRBD1; CDR3aa: CASSYVGTGDVGELFF
j_gene: TRBJ2-1; v_gene: TRBV15; d_gene: TRBD2; CDR3aa: CAIQAGGRNEQFF
j_gene: TRBJ2-6; v_gene: TRBV6-5; d_gene: .; CDR3aa: CASSYSSGANVLTF
j_gene: TRBJ2-2; v_gene: TRBV5-1; d_gene: TRBD1; CDR3aa: CASSSMDRGGNTGELFF
j_gene: TRBJ1-2; v_gene: TRBV28; d_gene: .; CDR3aa: CASRIAQSYTF
j_gene: TRBJ1-2; v_gene: TRBV2; d_gene: .; CDR3aa: CASRPTGLPNYGYTF
j_gene: TRBJ2-7; v_gene: TRBV2; d_gene: .; CDR3aa: CASSEGWYTGSYEQYF
j_gene: TRBJ1-6; v_gene: TRBV4-1; d_gene: TRBD1; CDR3aa: CASSLEDRGNSPLHF
j_gene: TRBJ2-3; v_gene: TRBV10-1; d_gene: .; CDR3aa: CASSDRVMGKADTQYF
j_gene: TRBJ2-3; v_gene: TRBV7-9; d_gene: TRBD2; CDR3aa: CASSSGSGSATDTQYF